Below, 10 T cell receptor beta chains from the same sample are listed, as sequenced in a study of T-cell memory formation after mild COVID-19. From the 5' RACE reads, TCRdb called clonotypes with MiXCR, one entry per CDR3 protein. This table has some 290,000 distinct CDR3 sequences, roughly 16% appearing once. Sequencing was performed on PBMCs or a T cell subset sorted from them (not recorded which). All receptors derive from a man between 18 and 29 years old who had mild COVID-19 (a few samples of this study predate the infection). Cell type and time point are not known.

The gene calls are TRBV5-5 and TRBJ2-3, with 7 nucleotides matching TRBD2. V dropped 4 bases and J dropped 0; count of bases not matched to a gene: 5. The CDR3 loop spans 15 amino acids. The germline gives CDR1 SGHKS, CDR2 YYEKEE (reference sequence). CDR3 in amino acids: CASSAPSGSTDTQYF. In DNA, the CDR3 is TGTGCCAGCAGCGCTCCTAGCGGTAGCACAGATACGCAGTATTTT.

This chain connects TRBV5-4 to TRBJ1-2; D not certain. CDR3 length equals 17 residues. CDR1 SGHNT and CDR2 YYREEE come from the germline V gene (reference sequence). V lost 3 bases to trimming and J lost 4 bases, with 22 bases between them. The CDR3 coding sequence is TGTGCCAGCAGCTGGAAGGAAGGTCTGGTACCCGGCTATGGCTACACCTTC. Translated, it gives CASSWKEGLVPGYGYTF.

The rearrangement uses TRBV12-3 or TRBV12-4 and TRBJ1-6; D is unclear. Trimming stripped 4 bases from V and 6 bases from J, with 7 bases between. This CDR3 comprises 13 residues. In DNA form, the CDR3 reads TGTGCCAGCAGTTGGGAAGTTAATTCACCCCTCCACTTT. Translated, it gives CASSWEVNSPLHF.

This clonotype was picked up a small number of times. This chain links TRBV11-1 with TRBJ2-3; 8 nucleotides align to TRBD2. Germline V CDR1 and CDR2: SGHAT, FQDESV (reference sequence). This CDR3 spans 16 amino acids. V lost 5 bases and J lost 1; bases outside the gene matches: 8. The CDR3 region has the DNA TGTGCCAGCAGCGAGCCCGGGGGGGCCCGCACAGATACGCAGTATTTT. Translation: CASSEPGGARTDTQYF.

This clonotype has more than one count but fewer than ten. At one boundary the junction diverges from the germline segment, which might be a read error. The chain carries TRBV6-2 or TRBV6-3 and TRBJ2-1; D assignment may be TRBD1 or TRBD2 (6 bases each). CDR1 is MNHEY, CDR2 SVGEGT, per germline. This CDR3 has 12 residues. CDR3 region: CASSPGGGVRIF. Written as DNA, the CDR3 is TGTGCCAGCAGCCCCGGGGGCGGGGTCCGGATCTTC.

This chain uses TRBV29-1 with TRBJ1-2; perhaps TRBD1 as D (6 bases). CDR1 is SQVTM and CDR2 is ANQGSEA in the germline V gene. CDR3 length: 11 amino acids. V shed 8 bases and J shed 2 bases, with 9 bases lying between them. In DNA, the CDR3 is TGCAGCTCGGACAGCAACTATGGCTACACCTTC. Protein: CSSDSNYGYTF.

This clonotype was counted between two and nine times. V and J are TRBV20-1 and TRBJ2-7; D unresolved. CDR1 DFQATT and CDR2 SNEGSKA come from the germline V gene (reference sequence). The CDR3 spans 13 residues. Trimming took 1 base from V and 1 from J, leaving 8 bases between them. DNA of the CDR3: TGCAGTGCTAGAGGGAGTGAGTCCTACGAGCAGTACGTC. It is translated as CSARGSESYEQYV.

This clonotype was detected a few times. J is TRBJ2-5 and V is TRBV6-2 or TRBV6-3; 7 nucleotides agree with TRBD1. Germline V gene lookup returns CDR1 MNHEY and CDR2 SVGEGT. V trimming: 2 bases; J trimming: 3 bases; junction bases outside the gene matches: 3. The CDR3 runs to 14 residues. Written as DNA, the CDR3 is TGTGCCAGCAGTTACCCCGGGACAGAAGAGACCCAGTACTTC. Encoded protein: CASSYPGTEETQYF.

The V call is TRBV5-1, the J call TRBJ2-7; 9 bases match TRBD1. Trimming removed 3 bases from V and 3 bases from J; junction bases left unmatched: 4. CDR3 length equals 14 residues. Germline V gene data show CDR1 as SGHRS and CDR2 as YFSETQ. The CDR3 here is CASSWGQGDYEQYF. CDR3 DNA sequence: TGCGCCAGCAGCTGGGGACAGGGAGACTACGAGCAGTACTTC.

This sequence joins TRBV7-2 and TRBJ1-1; a weak D match, TRBD1 (6 bases). CDR1 and CDR2 (germline): SGHTA, FQGNSA. V was clipped by 10 bases and J by 4 bases, with 19 bases between them. The CDR3 is made up of 14 amino acids. The CDR3 DNA reads TGTGCCACCGGGGGCCGGGACGGGCCCACTGAAGCTTTCTTT. Translated, it gives CATGGRDGPTEAFF.